The clone carrying this T cell receptor (beta chain) has a count of ten or more. The ends lost 1 base at V and 5 bases at J; junction bases unmatched: 4. The CDR3 contains 14 residues. Germline-derived CDR1 and CDR2 are SGHTA and FQGNSA. This entry comes from a study of T cell repertoires in cytomegalovirus infection. Each CDR3 protein gets one entry after TCRdb re-called the reads with MiXCR. The data hold around 740,000 distinct CDR3 sequences, with roughly 35% observed a single time. This clonotype originated in a human donor in good health (CMV status not recorded). Some clones in this sample may be carry-over from other donors' samples. The gene calls are TRBV7-2 and TRBJ1-2; TRBD1 aligns across 7 bases. The sequencing input was PBMCs. CDR3 region: CASSLDRDSYGYTF. DNA of the CDR3: TGTGCCAGCAGCTTAGATAGGGACAGTTATGGCTACACCTTC.